This T cell receptor beta chain is from a study of identical twins. The study's findings and limits: Analyses based on zero insertions could be partly confounded by invariant MAIT and iNKT cells. Where out-of-frame alpha sequences were twin-shared, they showed excess low generation probability.

Ten or more counts support this clonotype. Its cognate antigen is unknown. Trimming shortened V by 8 bases and J by 5 bases, and 13 bases separated the two germline ends. The CDR3 sequence is 13 residues long. Germline V gene data show CDR1 as KGHSH and CDR2 as LQKENI. Via MiXCR, TCRdb re-called the 5' RACE reads, giving one row per CDR3 protein. This table holds some 730,000 distinct CDR3 sequences, 15% to 20% found once. These data are also associated with another study on T cells expressing NK-cell markers. From that report: Sorting in several experiments was restricted by an anti-gamma-delta TCR antibody to alpha-beta TCR T cells.

V gene TRBV18 combines with J gene TRBJ2-1; either TRBD1 or TRBD2 may fit D (5 bases each). Sequenced sample: PBMCs. The sequence derives from a woman between 18 and 30 years old in good health. CDR3 sequence: CASSPPGHNEQFF. In DNA form, the CDR3 reads TGTGCCAGCAGTCCCCCGGGGCACAATGAGCAGTTCTTC.